This T cell receptor (beta chain) was identified during a study of T cells of healthy individuals. This clonotype was seen ten or more times. TCRdb re-called the 5' RACE reads with MiXCR, one entry per CDR3 protein. The sample has fewer than 75,000 distinct CDR3 sequences; around 15% are singletons. From germline, CDR1 is MNHEY and CDR2 SMNVEV (reference sequence). V was shortened by 6 bases and J by 1 base, with 9 bases between the two germline ends. The CDR3 is 13 amino acids. The origin of this receptor is a human donor in good health. The chain couples TRBV27 to TRBJ1-1, with D hard to call. The CDR3 sequence: CASSAIRNTEAFF. CDR3 DNA sequence: TGTGCCAGCAGCGCCATCAGGAACACTGAAGCTTTCTTT.